These T cell receptor beta chains were read from a single sample in a study of CD8 T cells in ankylosing spondylitis. From the 5' RACE reads, TCRdb called clonotypes with MiXCR, one entry per CDR3 protein. The sample includes over 25,000 distinct CDR3 sequences, 12% to 15% seen only once; the top ten take less than 45%. The sequenced sample consisted of blood. All receptors come from a male donor with ankylosing spondylitis or in good health (not recorded which). CDR3s include the opening cysteine and the closing phenylalanine or tryptophan. D genes are given only for firm matches. Rows give clone size only sometimes, using once, few, many, or a class for an expanded clone.

TGTGCCAGCAGCCCTTACACAGATACGCAGTATTTT	CASSPYTDTQYF	few	TRBJ2-3	NA	TRBV7-2
TGTGCCAGCAGCGACTTCTCCTTCACCCGAAAGATCTATGGCTACACCTTC	CASSDFSFTRKIYGYTF	medium-sized	TRBJ1-2	NA	TRBV6-2/TRBV6-3
TGCGCCAGCAGCCCCCGGGTGAATGAGCAGTTCTTC	CASSPRVNEQFF	many	TRBJ2-1	NA	TRBV5-1
TGTGCCAGCAGTTTATCGGTGGGGCTTGGTAGCGCCTTCTACGAGCAGTACTTC	CASSLSVGLGSAFYEQYF	few	TRBJ2-7	NA	TRBV28
TGTGCCAGCAGGAGACAAAACAGGGCCGGCGAGCAGTTCTTC	CASRRQNRAGEQFF	NA	TRBJ2-1	NA	TRBV7-2
TGTGCCAGCAGTGAACGCAGGCCTCCGGCAACTAATGAAAAACTGTTTTTT	CASSERRPPATNEKLFF	NA	TRBJ1-4	NA	TRBV2
TGCAGCGTCCTCCCAGGAGGGACAGCGAACACCGGGGAGCTGTTTTTT	CSVLPGGTANTGELFF	few	TRBJ2-2	NA	TRBV29-1
TGCAGCGTTGAAATTTGGGAGGGGGCGAGAGATACGCAGTATTTT	CSVEIWEGARDTQYF	few	TRBJ2-3	NA	TRBV29-1
TGCAGCGTTGTTGGGACTAGTCCGTACGAGCAGTACTTC	CSVVGTSPYEQYF	NA	TRBJ2-7	TRBD2	TRBV29-1
TGTGCCAGCCAACGGAGTGGGGGGGCTCACAATGAGCAGTTCTTC	CASQRSGGAHNEQFF	few	TRBJ2-1	NA	TRBV9
TGCGCCAGCAGCTTGGAAGGGTCCGATGAAAAACTGTTTTTT	CASSLEGSDEKLFF	few	TRBJ1-4	NA	TRBV5-1
TGCAGTGCGCTAACGGGGGGAGGGAAGACCCAGTACTTC	CSALTGGGKTQYF	NA	TRBJ2-5	TRBD2	TRBV20-1
TGTGCCAGCAAACCGGACAGGGGTACCACTGAAGCTTTCTTT	CASKPDRGTTEAFF	NA	TRBJ1-1	TRBD1	TRBV12-3/TRBV12-4
TGTGCCAGCGGGGTCCTCTATGGCTACACCTTC	CASGVLYGYTF	NA	TRBJ1-2	NA	TRBV6-6
TGCGCCAGCAGCTTTATGACAGGAATGAACACTGAAGCTTTCTTT	CASSFMTGMNTEAFF	NA	TRBJ1-1	NA	TRBV5-1
TGTGCCAGCAGTGAATTAAGGACAGGCACTGAAGCTTTCTTT	CASSELRTGTEAFF	few	TRBJ1-1	TRBD1	TRBV25-1
TGTGCCAGCAGTTACTCTATCAACAGTGAGGGGGGTTTAATAAGAAACATTCAGTACTTC	CASSYSINSEGGLIRNIQYF	NA	TRBJ2-4	NA	TRBV6-2/TRBV6-3
TGTGCCAGCAGCCCTGGGGCCCAGGGAGGGACTGAAGCTTTCTTT	CASSPGAQGGTEAFF	few	TRBJ1-1	NA	TRBV9
TGCAGTGCCCCTGCCAGCGGGAACCAAGAGACCCAGTACTTC	CSAPASGNQETQYF	few	TRBJ2-5	TRBD2	TRBV20-1
TGTGCCAGCAGTTTCTGGTCCAACATGAACACTGAAGCTTTCTTT	CASSFWSNMNTEAFF	few	TRBJ1-1	NA	TRBV6-2/TRBV6-3
TGTGCCAGCAGCTCTACCTCCGGGACAGGGAAAAAACTGTTTTTT	CASSSTSGTGKKLFF	few	TRBJ1-4	TRBD1	TRBV7-2
TGTGCCAGCAGACCTACAGGGGCTGGGGCCAACGTCCTGACTTTC	CASRPTGAGANVLTF	NA	TRBJ2-6	TRBD1	TRBV6-2/TRBV6-3
TGTGCCAGCAGCGTAATCAGGGGCCACACTGAAGCTTTCTTT	CASSVIRGHTEAFF	NA	TRBJ1-1	NA	TRBV7-8
TGTGCCAGCAGCGAACTGACAGGGGGATACACTGAAGCTTTCTTT	CASSELTGGYTEAFF	few	TRBJ1-1	TRBD1	TRBV7-9
TGTGCCAGCAGTTATGAAGGACTAGCGCCGCTCAATGAGCAGTTCTTC	CASSYEGLAPLNEQFF	NA	TRBJ2-1	TRBD2	TRBV6-2/TRBV6-3
TGCGCCAGCACATGGCGGCTCGAGGGGTCCGGGGAGCTGTTTTTT	CASTWRLEGSGELFF	few	TRBJ2-2	NA	TRBV4-1
TGTGCCAGCTCAACCAGTGGGGGTTACCAAGAGACCCAGTACTTC	CASSTSGGYQETQYF	few	TRBJ2-5	NA	TRBV18
TGTGCCAGCAGGGAACAGAACACTGAAGCTTTCTTT	CASREQNTEAFF	NA	TRBJ1-1	NA	TRBV6-2/TRBV6-3
TGTGCCAGCAGCCAAGGATGGAGTGAAAAACTGTTTTTT	CASSQGWSEKLFF	few	TRBJ1-4	NA	TRBV3-1
TGTGCCAGCAGTTTAGGGGGGCCCTACGAGCAGTACTTC	CASSLGGPYEQYF	few	TRBJ2-7	NA	TRBV28
TGTGCCATCAGGCGACAGGGGGCGAACACCGGGGAGCTGTTTTTT	CAIRRQGANTGELFF	NA	TRBJ2-2	TRBD1	TRBV10-3
TGTGCCAGCAGCTCCCTGACAGCAACTAATGAAAAACTGTTTTTT	CASSSLTATNEKLFF	few	TRBJ1-4	NA	TRBV7-9
TGTGCCAGCAGCAAGCGGGGAGACACCGGGGAGCTGTTTTTT	CASSKRGDTGELFF	NA	TRBJ2-2	TRBD2	TRBV7-3
TGTGCCAGCAGCCAGATGGATGAGCAGTTCTTC	CASSQMDEQFF	few	TRBJ2-1	NA	TRBV3-1
TGCAGCGTTGAAGAGGAAAGCGGTTCAAAAGCTTTCTTT	CSVEEESGSKAFF	many	TRBJ1-1	NA	TRBV29-1
TGCGCCAGCAGCCAAGTTCAGGGAGGGGCCAACGAGCAGTACTTC	CASSQVQGGANEQYF	few	TRBJ2-7	TRBD2	TRBV4-3
TGCAGTGCTACCGACCTGAACACTGAAGCTTTCTTT	CSATDLNTEAFF	few	TRBJ1-1	NA	TRBV20-1
TGTGCCAGCAGTTTCGGGGGAGGGAGTGGCGAGCAGTACTTC	CASSFGGGSGEQYF	NA	TRBJ2-7	TRBD2	TRBV12-3/TRBV12-4
TGCAGCGTTGAAGAGGGATGGTATGGCTACACCTTC	CSVEEGWYGYTF	few	TRBJ1-2	NA	TRBV29-1